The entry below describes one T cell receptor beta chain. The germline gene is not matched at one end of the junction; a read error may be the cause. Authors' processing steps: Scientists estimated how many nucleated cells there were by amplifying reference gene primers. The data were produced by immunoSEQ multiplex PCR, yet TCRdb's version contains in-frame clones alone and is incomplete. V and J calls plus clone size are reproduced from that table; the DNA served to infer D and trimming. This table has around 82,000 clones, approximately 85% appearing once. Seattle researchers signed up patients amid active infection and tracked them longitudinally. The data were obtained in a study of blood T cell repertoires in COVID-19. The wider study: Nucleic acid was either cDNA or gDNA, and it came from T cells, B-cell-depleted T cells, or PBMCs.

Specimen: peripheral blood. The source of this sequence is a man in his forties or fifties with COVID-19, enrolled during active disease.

CDR3 sequence reads: CASGDGPAGFQPQHF. The CDR3 region has the DNA TGTGCCAGCGGTGATGGGCCTGCAGGGTTCCAGCCCCAGCATTTT. This chain joins TRBV2 and TRBJ1-5, with a tentative D call TRBD1 (5 bases). Germline V gene lookup returns CDR1 SNHLY and CDR2 FYNNEI. This CDR3 region has 15 residues. Together with reference TRBV2 and TRBJ1-5, the CDR3 gives the full variable domain: EPEVTQTPSHQVTQMGQEVILRCVPISNHLYFYWYRQILGQKVEFLVSFYNNEISEKSEIFDDQFSVERPDGSNFTLKIRSTKLEDSAMYFCASGDGPAGFQPQHFGDGTRLSIL.